These T cell receptor beta chains were read from a single sample in a study of esophageal squamous cell carcinoma under preoperative chemotherapy. TCRdb re-derived calls from the PCR reads in MiXCR, one entry per CDR3 protein. The table has about 16,000 distinct CDR3 sequences, 40% to 55% seen once. The sample here was taken from a patient given preoperative chemotherapy. These receptors came from a human donor with esophageal squamous cell carcinoma. The donor label of this sample is uncertain. CDR3s include the opening cysteine and the closing phenylalanine or tryptophan. D genes are given only for firm matches. Size tells how often a clone was seen (once, few, many) or the class of an expanded clone, and some rows leave it out.

clone size: .
D gene: .
CDR3 length: 14
V gene: TRBV6-1
J gene: TRBJ2-3
CDR3 protein: CAGSGGSGLETQYF
CDR3 DNA: TGTGCGGGCAGTGGGGGAAGCGGTCTGGAGACGCAGTATTTT

clone size: .
D gene: .
CDR3 length: 15
V gene: TRBV7-9
J gene: TRBJ2-1
CDR3 protein: CASSSSGTLGDEQFF
CDR3 DNA: TGTGCCAGCAGCTCTTCAGGAACCCTTGGGGATGAGCAGTTCTTC

clone size: .
D gene: .
CDR3 length: 15
V gene: TRBV7-3
J gene: TRBJ2-2
CDR3 protein: CASSPQQENTGTLYF
CDR3 DNA: TGTGCCAGCAGCCCCCAACAGGAGAACACCGGGACGCTGTATTTT

clone size: medium-sized
D gene: .
CDR3 length: 16
V gene: TRBV27
J gene: TRBJ2-3
CDR3 protein: CASSLSLPGSHDTQYF
CDR3 DNA: TGTGCCAGCAGTTTATCGCTCCCAGGGTCACATGATACGCAGTATTTT

clone size: .
D gene: TRBD2
CDR3 length: 22
V gene: TRBV7-8
J gene: TRBJ2-3
CDR3 protein: CASTGGLAGGAAQTCAKDTQYF
CDR3 DNA: TGTGCCAGCACAGGGGGACTAGCGGGAGGCGCCGCGCAGACGTGTGCCAAAGATACGCAGTATTTC

clone size: .
D gene: TRBD1
CDR3 length: 14
V gene: TRBV7-8
J gene: TRBJ2-1
CDR3 protein: CASSYGTGSDEQFF
CDR3 DNA: TGTGCCAGCAGCTACGGGACAGGGAGTGATGAGCAGTTCTTC

clone size: medium-sized
D gene: TRBD2
CDR3 length: 14
V gene: TRBV11-3
J gene: TRBJ2-1
CDR3 protein: CASSGSGRGYEQFF
CDR3 DNA: TGTGCCAGCAGCGGTAGCGGGAGAGGCTATGAGCAGTTCTTC

clone size: .
D gene: .
CDR3 length: 15
V gene: TRBV7-8
J gene: TRBJ2-5
CDR3 protein: CASSPQWTGRETQYF
CDR3 DNA: TGTGCCAGCAGCCCCCAATGGACTGGTCGAGAGACCCAGTACTTC

clone size: .
D gene: .
CDR3 length: 15
V gene: TRBV7-8
J gene: TRBJ2-5
CDR3 protein: CASRLARPGQDTQYF
CDR3 DNA: TGTGCCAGCAGGTTAGCGCGCCCTGGGCAAGATACCCAGTATTTC

clone size: .
D gene: TRBD2
CDR3 length: 20
V gene: TRBV12-3/TRBV12-4
J gene: TRBJ2-7
CDR3 protein: CASSLAQSGRATLKPYEQYF
CDR3 DNA: TGTGCCAGCAGTTTAGCGCAGAGCGGGAGGGCCACCTTGAAGCCCTACGAGCAGTACTTC

clone size: once
D gene: .
CDR3 length: 14
V gene: TRBV7-3
J gene: TRBJ2-6
CDR3 protein: CASSPISGANVLTF
CDR3 DNA: TGTGCCAGCAGCCCCATTTCTGGGGCCAACGTCCTGACTTTC

clone size: .
D gene: .
CDR3 length: 15
V gene: TRBV12-3/TRBV12-4
J gene: TRBJ2-2
CDR3 protein: CASSIFWVITGELFF
CDR3 DNA: TGTGCCAGCAGTATCTTTTGGGTAATCACCGGGGAGCTGTTTTTT

clone size: .
D gene: .
CDR3 length: 18
V gene: TRBV7-3
J gene: TRBJ2-6
CDR3 protein: CASSLGSGIGLGANVLTF
CDR3 DNA: TGTGCCAGCAGCCTCGGTAGCGGTATAGGGTTAGGGGCCAACGTCCTGACTTTC

clone size: once
D gene: TRBD1
CDR3 length: 14
V gene: TRBV10-3
J gene: TRBJ2-3
CDR3 protein: CAAEDRGGPDTQYF
CDR3 DNA: TGTGCCGCCGAGGACAGGGGAGGGCCAGATACGCAGTATTTT

clone size: .
D gene: .
CDR3 length: 13
V gene: TRBV11-3
J gene: TRBJ2-7
CDR3 protein: CASSLDRYNEQYF
CDR3 DNA: TGTGCCAGCAGCTTAGATCGGTACAATGAGCAGTACTTC

clone size: many
D gene: TRBD1
CDR3 length: 14
V gene: TRBV15
J gene: TRBJ1-1
CDR3 protein: CATSRDFTGGEAFF
CDR3 DNA: TGTGCCACCAGCAGAGACTTTACAGGGGGCGAAGCTTTCTTT

clone size: few
D gene: .
CDR3 length: 14
V gene: TRBV7-3
J gene: TRBJ2-3
CDR3 protein: CASSLLGDADTQYF
CDR3 DNA: TGTGCCAGCAGCTTACTTGGGGACGCAGATACGCAGTATTTT

clone size: .
D gene: .
CDR3 length: 14
V gene: TRBV7-2
J gene: TRBJ2-3
CDR3 protein: CASSLNGPADTQYF
CDR3 DNA: TGTGCCAGCAGCTTAAACGGGCCAGCAGATACGCAGTATTTT

clone size: .
D gene: TRBD2
CDR3 length: 16
V gene: TRBV7-2
J gene: TRBJ2-5
CDR3 protein: CASSLAQSGGAETQYF
CDR3 DNA: TGTGCCAGCAGCTTAGCGCAGAGCGGGGGGGCGGAGACCCAGTACTTC

clone size: .
D gene: TRBD2
CDR3 length: 16
V gene: TRBV7-8
J gene: TRBJ2-5
CDR3 protein: CASSPSPAGGPWEQYF
CDR3 DNA: TGTGCCAGCAGCCCCTCTCCAGCGGGAGGGCCTTGGGAGCAGTACTTC

clone size: few
D gene: TRBD2
CDR3 length: 16
V gene: TRBV12-3/TRBV12-4
J gene: TRBJ2-1
CDR3 protein: CASSFGAPRVGGTQFF
CDR3 DNA: TGTGCCAGCAGTTTTGGAGCCCCGAGGGTGGGGGGGACCCAGTTCTTC

clone size: .
D gene: .
CDR3 length: 16
V gene: TRBV7-2
J gene: TRBJ2-5
CDR3 protein: CASSLGPGRNQDTQYF
CDR3 DNA: TGTGCCAGCAGCTTGGGGCCGGGACGTAACCAAGACACTCAGTACTTC

clone size: .
D gene: TRBD1
CDR3 length: 13
V gene: TRBV7-2
J gene: TRBJ2-3
CDR3 protein: CASSRDSTEAQYF
CDR3 DNA: TGTGCCAGCAGCCGGGACAGCACAGAGGCGCAGTATTTT

clone size: .
D gene: .
CDR3 length: 11
V gene: TRBV12-3/TRBV12-4
J gene: TRBJ2-3
CDR3 protein: CAGSSTETQYF
CDR3 DNA: TGTGCCGGCAGCAGCACAGAGACGCAGTATTTT

clone size: .
D gene: .
CDR3 length: 14
V gene: TRBV6-5
J gene: TRBJ2-3
CDR3 protein: CASSYLEAGDTQYF
CDR3 DNA: TGTGCCAGCAGTTACCTGGAGGCCGGGGATACGCAGTATTTT

clone size: .
D gene: .
CDR3 length: 15
V gene: TRBV7-3
J gene: TRBJ2-3
CDR3 protein: CASGAGSGDIDTQYF
CDR3 DNA: TGTGCCAGCGGCGCTGGGAGCGGGGACATAGATACGCAGTATTTT

clone size: medium-sized
D gene: .
CDR3 length: 14
V gene: TRBV7-2
J gene: TRBJ2-2
CDR3 protein: CASSSAGDTGELFF
CDR3 DNA: TGTGCCAGCAGCTCGGCAGGGGACACCGGGGAGCTGTTTTTT

clone size: .
D gene: .
CDR3 length: 13
V gene: TRBV7-7
J gene: TRBJ2-1
CDR3 protein: CASGLVPGGELFF
CDR3 DNA: TGTGCCAGCGGCTTAGTGCCGGGCGGGGAGCTGTTCTTT

clone size: .
D gene: TRBD2
CDR3 length: 18
V gene: TRBV6-4
J gene: TRBJ2-1
CDR3 protein: CASGSTSGQLSSYNEQFF
CDR3 DNA: TGTGCCAGCGGTTCGACTAGCGGCCAATTAAGCTCCTACAATGAGCAGTTCTTC

clone size: few
D gene: .
CDR3 length: 14
V gene: TRBV7-8
J gene: TRBJ2-3
CDR3 protein: CASQVGRRTDTQYF
CDR3 DNA: TGTGCCAGCCAGGTGGGGCGCCGCACAGATACGCAGTATTTT

clone size: .
D gene: .
CDR3 length: 15
V gene: TRBV7-2
J gene: TRBJ2-4
CDR3 protein: CASSQDVRAKDTQYF
CDR3 DNA: TGTGCCAGCAGCCAGGACGTAAGAGCCAAAGACACCCAGTACTTC

clone size: .
D gene: TRBD2
CDR3 length: 15
V gene: TRBV7-9
J gene: TRBJ2-2
CDR3 protein: CASSLAGGPVGELFF
CDR3 DNA: TGTGCCAGCAGCTTAGCGGGAGGGCCGGTCGGGGAGCTGTTTTTT

clone size: many
D gene: TRBD1
CDR3 length: 12
V gene: TRBV7-2
J gene: TRBJ2-5
CDR3 protein: CASSLTGDKQYF
CDR3 DNA: TGTGCCAGCAGCTTAACAGGGGACAAGCAGTACTTC

clone size: once
D gene: .
CDR3 length: 15
V gene: TRBV19
J gene: TRBJ2-1
CDR3 protein: CASSIGPLEHNEQFF
CDR3 DNA: TGTGCCAGTAGTATAGGCCCTTTAGAGCACAATGAGCAGTTCTTC

clone size: .
D gene: .
CDR3 length: 18
V gene: TRBV12-3/TRBV12-4
J gene: TRBJ2-5
CDR3 protein: CASSLGADGGRGQETQYF
CDR3 DNA: TGTGCCAGCAGTTTGGGGGCCGACGGGGGGCGTGGCCAAGAGACCCAGTACTTC

clone size: few
D gene: .
CDR3 length: 12
V gene: TRBV7-2
J gene: TRBJ2-7
CDR3 protein: CASSLVRNEQYF
CDR3 DNA: TGTGCCAGCAGCTTGGTAAGGAACGAGCAGTACTTC

clone size: many
D gene: TRBD2
CDR3 length: 18
V gene: TRBV6-1
J gene: TRBJ2-1
CDR3 protein: CASSAASGGLSSYNEQFF
CDR3 DNA: TGTGCCAGCAGTGCGGCTAGCGGGGGTCTTAGCTCCTACAATGAGCAGTTCTTC

clone size: .
D gene: .
CDR3 length: 15
V gene: TRBV6-1
J gene: TRBJ2-1
CDR3 protein: CASSGGTSLYNEQFF
CDR3 DNA: TGTGCCAGCAGCGGCGGGACTTCTTTATACAATGAGCAGTTCTTC

clone size: .
D gene: TRBD2
CDR3 length: 18
V gene: TRBV12-3/TRBV12-4
J gene: TRBJ2-1
CDR3 protein: CASSLFGGRKSSYNEQFF
CDR3 DNA: TGTGCCAGCAGTTTGTTTGGCGGGAGGAAAAGCTCCTACAATGAGCAGTTCTTC

clone size: many
D gene: TRBD1
CDR3 length: 15
V gene: TRBV7-6
J gene: TRBJ2-7
CDR3 protein: CASSLAGTGGGEQYF
CDR3 DNA: TGTGCCAGCAGCTTAGCCGGGACAGGGGGCGGCGAGCAGTACTTC

clone size: .
D gene: .
CDR3 length: 14
V gene: TRBV6-1
J gene: TRBJ2-7
CDR3 protein: CASSPTGHTYEQYF
CDR3 DNA: TGTGCCAGCAGTCCCACGGGACATACCTACGAGCAGTACTTC

clone size: .
D gene: .
CDR3 length: 12
V gene: TRBV7-2
J gene: TRBJ2-4
CDR3 protein: CASSLEWDEQYF
CDR3 DNA: TGTGCCAGCAGCTTAGAGTGGGATGAGCAGTACTTC

clone size: .
D gene: .
CDR3 length: 12
V gene: TRBV7-3
J gene: TRBJ2-7
CDR3 protein: CASSPGVNEQYF
CDR3 DNA: TGTGCCAGCAGCCCAGGGGTGAATGAGCAGTACTTC

clone size: few
D gene: .
CDR3 length: 15
V gene: TRBV12-3/TRBV12-4
J gene: TRBJ2-1
CDR3 protein: CASRLQGLTPAGQFF
CDR3 DNA: TGTGCCAGCAGGTTACAGGGCTTGACCCCGGCGGGACAGTTCTTC

clone size: .
D gene: TRBD1
CDR3 length: 13
V gene: TRBV6-1
J gene: TRBJ2-5
CDR3 protein: CASVWTGRETQYF
CDR3 DNA: TGTGCCAGCGTCTGGACAGGACGAGAGACCCAGTACTTC

clone size: many
D gene: TRBD2
CDR3 length: 16
V gene: TRBV19
J gene: TRBJ2-1
CDR3 protein: CASSTPTSGREHEQFF
CDR3 DNA: TGTGCCAGTAGTACACCGACTAGCGGGAGGGAGCATGAGCAGTTCTTC

clone size: .
D gene: .
CDR3 length: 14
V gene: TRBV5-4
J gene: TRBJ2-5
CDR3 protein: CASSRNRNQETQYF
CDR3 DNA: TGTGCCAGCAGCCGGAACAGGAACCAAGAGACCCAGTACTTC

clone size: .
D gene: TRBD2
CDR3 length: 16
V gene: TRBV7-9
J gene: TRBJ2-1
CDR3 protein: CASSLNKAAGDNEQFF
CDR3 DNA: TGTGCCAGCAGCTTAAATAAGGCAGCGGGGGATAATGAGCAGTTCTTC

clone size: once
D gene: .
CDR3 length: 17
V gene: TRBV10-1
J gene: TRBJ2-1
CDR3 protein: CASSSSGLAVPSYEQFF
CDR3 DNA: .

clone size: many
D gene: TRBD2
CDR3 length: 12
V gene: TRBV6-5
J gene: TRBJ2-1
CDR3 protein: CASSTSGLEQFF
CDR3 DNA: TGTGCCAGCAGTACTAGCGGGCTTGAGCAGTTCTTC

clone size: few
D gene: .
CDR3 length: 16
V gene: TRBV7-2
J gene: TRBJ2-2
CDR3 protein: CASSVLGGEWTGELFF
CDR3 DNA: TGTGCCAGCAGCGTCCTAGGGGGGGAATGGACCGGGGAGCTGTTTTTT

clone size: many
D gene: .
CDR3 length: 13
V gene: TRBV7-3
J gene: TRBJ2-5
CDR3 protein: CASSTTHQETQYF
CDR3 DNA: TGTGCCAGCAGCACCACACACCAAGAGACCCAGTACTTC

clone size: .
D gene: .
CDR3 length: 16
V gene: TRBV7-8
J gene: TRBJ2-2
CDR3 protein: CASSLGRQGNTGELFF
CDR3 DNA: TGTGCCAGCAGCTTAGGGAGGCAGGGGAACACCGGGGAGCTGTTTTTT

clone size: .
D gene: TRBD1
CDR3 length: 16
V gene: TRBV7-2
J gene: TRBJ2-1
CDR3 protein: CASSPQGAYSYNEQFF
CDR3 DNA: TGTGCCAGCAGCCCTCAGGGGGCTTACTCCTACAATGAGCAGTTCTTC

clone size: few
D gene: .
CDR3 length: 15
V gene: TRBV7-2
J gene: TRBJ2-3
CDR3 protein: CASSLLGTRTDTQYF
CDR3 DNA: TGTGCCAGCAGCTTATTGGGCACCCGCACAGATACGCAGTATTTT

clone size: many
D gene: TRBD1
CDR3 length: 15
V gene: TRBV5-4
J gene: TRBJ2-1
CDR3 protein: CASRPDRGISSEQFF
CDR3 DNA: TGTGCCAGCAGGCCTGACAGGGGCATTTCCAGTGAGCAGTTCTTC

clone size: .
D gene: .
CDR3 length: 12
V gene: TRBV7-6
J gene: TRBJ2-1
CDR3 protein: CASSLTRREQFF
CDR3 DNA: TGTGCCAGCAGCTTAACACGGCGGGAGCAGTTCTTC